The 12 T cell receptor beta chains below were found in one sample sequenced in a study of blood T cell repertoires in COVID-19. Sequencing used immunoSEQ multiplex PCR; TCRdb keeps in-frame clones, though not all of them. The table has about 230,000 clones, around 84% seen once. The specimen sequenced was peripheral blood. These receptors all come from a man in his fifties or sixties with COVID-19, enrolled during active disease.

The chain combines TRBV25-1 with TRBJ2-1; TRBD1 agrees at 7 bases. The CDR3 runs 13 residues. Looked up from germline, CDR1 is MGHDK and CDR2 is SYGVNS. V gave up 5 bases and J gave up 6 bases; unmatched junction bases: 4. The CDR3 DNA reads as TGTGCCAGCAGTTATGACAGGGCCAATGAGCAGTTCTTC. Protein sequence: CASSYDRANEQFF.

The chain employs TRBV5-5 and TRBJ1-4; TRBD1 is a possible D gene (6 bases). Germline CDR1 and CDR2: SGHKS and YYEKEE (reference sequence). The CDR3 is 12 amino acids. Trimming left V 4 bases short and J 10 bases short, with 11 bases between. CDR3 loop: CASSLKQGKLFF. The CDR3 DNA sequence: TGTGCCAGCAGCCTCAAACAGGGAAAACTGTTTTTT.

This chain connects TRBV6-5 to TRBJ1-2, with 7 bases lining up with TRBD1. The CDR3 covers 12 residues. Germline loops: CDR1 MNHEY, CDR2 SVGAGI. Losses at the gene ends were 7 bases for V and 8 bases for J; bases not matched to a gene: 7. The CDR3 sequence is CASTSRGFGYTF. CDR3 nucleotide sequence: TGTGCCAGCACGAGCAGGGGGTTCGGCTACACCTTC.

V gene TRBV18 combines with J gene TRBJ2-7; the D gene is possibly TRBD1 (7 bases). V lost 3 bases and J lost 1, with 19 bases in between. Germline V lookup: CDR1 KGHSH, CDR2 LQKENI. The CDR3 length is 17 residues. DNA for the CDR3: TGTGCCAGCTCACCCGAAGTGAACAGGGGAGGATCCTACGAGCAGTACTTC. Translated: CASSPEVNRGGSYEQYF.

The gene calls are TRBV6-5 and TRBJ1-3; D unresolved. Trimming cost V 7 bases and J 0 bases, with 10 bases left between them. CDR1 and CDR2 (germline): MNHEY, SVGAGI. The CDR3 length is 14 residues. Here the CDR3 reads CASISPYSGNTIYF. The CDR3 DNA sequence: TGTGCCAGCATTTCCCCGTACTCTGGAAACACCATATATTTT.

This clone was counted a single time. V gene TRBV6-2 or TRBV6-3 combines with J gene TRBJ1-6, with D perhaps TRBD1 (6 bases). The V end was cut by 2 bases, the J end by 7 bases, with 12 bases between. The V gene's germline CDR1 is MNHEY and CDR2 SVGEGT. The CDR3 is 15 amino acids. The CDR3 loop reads CASSYGHRANSPLHF. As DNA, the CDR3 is TGTGCCAGCAGTTACGGCCACAGGGCGAATTCACCCCTCCACTTT.

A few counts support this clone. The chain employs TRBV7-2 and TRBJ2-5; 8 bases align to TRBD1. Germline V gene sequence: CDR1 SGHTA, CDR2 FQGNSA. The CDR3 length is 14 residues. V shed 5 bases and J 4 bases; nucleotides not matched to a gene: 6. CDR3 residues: CASSRSTGAETQYF. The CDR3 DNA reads TGTGCCAGCAGCCGTTCGACAGGGGCAGAGACCCAGTACTTC.

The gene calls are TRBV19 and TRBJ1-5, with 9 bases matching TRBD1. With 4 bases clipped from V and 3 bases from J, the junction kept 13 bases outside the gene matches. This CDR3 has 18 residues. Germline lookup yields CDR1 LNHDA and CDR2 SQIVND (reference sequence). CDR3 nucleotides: TGTGCCAGTAGTAGTAACACGGTACAGGGGGCTGACAATCAGCCCCAGCATTTT. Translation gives CASSSNTVQGADNQPQHF. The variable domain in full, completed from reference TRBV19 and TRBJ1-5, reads DGGITQSPKYLFRKEGQNVTLSCEQNLNHDAMYWYRQDPGQGLRLIYYSQIVNDFQKGDIAEGYSVSREKKESFPLTVTSAQKNPTAFYLCASSSNTVQGADNQPQHFGDGTRLSIL.

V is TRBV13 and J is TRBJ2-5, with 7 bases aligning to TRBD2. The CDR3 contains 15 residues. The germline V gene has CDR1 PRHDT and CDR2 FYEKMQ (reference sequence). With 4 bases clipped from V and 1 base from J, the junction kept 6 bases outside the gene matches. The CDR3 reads CASSSSGKVQETQYF. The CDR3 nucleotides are TGTGCCAGCAGCTCAAGCGGGAAAGTCCAAGAGACCCAGTACTTC.

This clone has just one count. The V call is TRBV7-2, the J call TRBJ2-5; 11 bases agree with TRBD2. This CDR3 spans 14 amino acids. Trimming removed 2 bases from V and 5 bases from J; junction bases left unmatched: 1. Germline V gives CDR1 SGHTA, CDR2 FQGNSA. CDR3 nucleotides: TGTGCCAGCAGCTTATGGACTAGCGGGGAGACCCAGTACTTC. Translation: CASSLWTSGETQYF.

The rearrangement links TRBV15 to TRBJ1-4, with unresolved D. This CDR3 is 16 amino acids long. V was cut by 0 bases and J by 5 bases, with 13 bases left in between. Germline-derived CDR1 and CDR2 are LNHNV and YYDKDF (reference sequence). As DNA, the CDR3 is TGTGCCACCAGCAGAGATTTAAGCTTCGGGAATGAAAAACTGTTTTTT. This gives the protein CATSRDLSFGNEKLFF.

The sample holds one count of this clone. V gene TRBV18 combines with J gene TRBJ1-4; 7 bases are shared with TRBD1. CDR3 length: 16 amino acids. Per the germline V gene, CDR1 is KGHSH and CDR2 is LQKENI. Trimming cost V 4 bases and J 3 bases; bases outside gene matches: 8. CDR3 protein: CASSRNLQGANEKLFF. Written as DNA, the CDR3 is TGTGCCAGCTCACGAAACCTCCAGGGGGCTAATGAAAAACTGTTTTTT.